The 24 T cell receptor beta chains in this list originate from one sample, sequenced in a study of T cells in Graves' hyperthyroidism and ophthalmopathy. From RNA transcripts, TCR beta CDR3 regions were amplified. The TCR CDR3 first-round RT-PCR relied on the HTBI primer set. TCRdb fed the multiplex PCR reads into MiXCR, producing one record per CDR3 protein. Among about half a million distinct CDR3 sequences listed, 22% were seen once. Sequenced material: blood. These receptors originate from a woman aged 70-85 years with Graves' ophthalmopathy.

This clonotype was seen more than once but under ten times. V and J are TRBV11-2 and TRBJ2-3; 14 nucleotides align to TRBD2. The CDR3 runs to 16 residues. The germline V gene encodes CDR1 SGHAT and CDR2 FQNNGV. V lost 6 bases and J lost 9; bases outside the gene matches: 11. In DNA, the CDR3 is TGTGCCAGCAGTCCAGGACTAGCGGGAGGTCTTAACACGCAGTATTTT. Translation: CASSPGLAGGLNTQYF.

This clonotype occurred a few times. The chain uses TRBV2 and TRBJ1-5; 8 bases line up with TRBD1. CDR1 and CDR2 from the germline V gene are SNHLY and FYNNEI. The trim removed 7 bases at V and 2 bases at J, leaving 7 bases unmatched. The CDR3 consists of 15 residues. The CDR3 region has the DNA TGTGCCAGCACCAATGGACAGGGCGGCAATCAGCCCCAGCATTTT. Translation: CASTNGQGGNQPQHF.

This rearrangement joins TRBV19 to TRBJ1-5; no clear D. Germline assignment: CDR1 LNHDA and CDR2 SQIVND (reference sequence). V was cut by 1 base and J by 4 bases, with 11 bases left in between. The CDR3 is 15 amino acids. This chain's CDR3 is CASSIVAGLNQPQHF. The DNA for the CDR3 is TGTGCCAGTAGTATAGTGGCAGGCCTTAATCAGCCCCAGCATTTT.

There are a few counts of this clonotype. The chain joins TRBV3-1 to TRBJ2-5; D is undetermined. Trimming stripped 0 bases from V and 5 bases from J, with 7 bases between. This CDR3 region has 13 residues. Per the germline V gene, CDR1 is LGHDT and CDR2 is YNNKEL (reference sequence). For the CDR3, the DNA is TGTGCCAGCAGCCAAGATTTGCTGGAGACCCAGTACTTC. It yields the protein CASSQDLLETQYF.

This clonotype occurred a few times. The genes are TRBV25-1 and TRBJ1-2, with 9 bases aligning to TRBD1. V shed 4 bases and J 7 bases; nucleotides not matched to a gene: 4. The germline V gene has CDR1 MGHDK and CDR2 SYGVNS. This CDR3 is 13 amino acids long. The CDR3 loop is CASSGGQGFGYTF. The DNA for the CDR3 is TGTGCCAGCAGTGGGGGACAGGGATTTGGCTACACCTTC.

This sequence joins TRBV2 and TRBJ2-1; D might be TRBD1 (5 bases). The germline V gene has CDR1 SNHLY and CDR2 FYNNEI. V dropped 3 bases and J dropped 15 bases, with 15 bases sitting between them. This CDR3 spans 12 amino acids. DNA of the CDR3: TGTGCCAGCAGTGACCCCGGCAGGGAACGGTTCTTC. Translating gives CASSDPGRERFF.

A word on this clonotype: The junction does not match germline at one end; this may be a read error. The CDR3 loop reads CSAKGGDLANNTQYF. CDR3 DNA: TGCAGTGCTAAAGGGGGGGATTTAGCCAACAACACTCAGTACTTC. The gene calls are TRBV20-1 and TRBJ2-4; maybe TRBD2 (7 bases). The CDR3 sequence is 15 residues long. Germline loops: CDR1 DFQATT, CDR2 SNEGSKA (reference sequence).

This clonotype has just a few counts. The V call is TRBV10-3, the J call TRBJ2-7, with D hard to call. V shed 7 bases and J shed 6 bases, with 10 bases lying between them. Germline CDR1 is ENHRY and CDR2 is SYGVKD. The CDR3 runs 11 residues. CDR3: CAINGPTEQYF. The CDR3 coding sequence is TGTGCCATCAACGGACCCACCGAGCAGTACTTC.

This rearrangement joins TRBV20-1 to TRBJ2-1; 10 bases are shared with TRBD2. J gave up 2 bases and V 6 bases, and 7 bases lay outside the gene matches. Germline loops: CDR1 DFQATT, CDR2 SNEGSKA (reference sequence). This CDR3 contains 15 residues. The CDR3 DNA follows: TGCAGTGCGCCGGGTCTAGCGGGAGCCTACAATGAGCAGTTCTTC. Its translation is CSAPGLAGAYNEQFF.

The chain recombines TRBV12-3 or TRBV12-4 with TRBJ2-6; 7 bases match TRBD1. V dropped 6 bases and J dropped 1; count of bases not matched to a gene: 9. The CDR3 runs 17 residues. Here the CDR3 reads CASSVDAGGSGANVLTF. The CDR3 DNA sequence: TGTGCCAGCAGCGTAGATGCAGGGGGTTCTGGGGCCAACGTCCTGACTTTC.

There are a few counts of this clonotype. The chain is built from TRBV10-3 and TRBJ1-5; 8 bases fit TRBD1. The germline gives CDR1 ENHRY, CDR2 SYGVKD. V lost 3 bases, J lost 6 bases, and 7 bases stayed unmatched. The CDR3 runs 15 residues. The CDR3 region has the DNA TGTGCCATCAGTGAAATCTCAGGGGGCGGTCAGCCCCAGCATTTT. It yields the protein CAISEISGGGQPQHF.

This sequence joins TRBV6-2 or TRBV6-3 and TRBJ2-3; D uncertain. With 4 bases removed from V and 1 base from J, the gap between germline ends came to 21 bases. This CDR3 is 18 amino acids long. Germline CDR1 MNHEY, CDR2 SVGEGT. This CDR3 is CASSLNPRLASGTDTQYF. The CDR3, as DNA: TGTGCCAGCAGTTTGAACCCTCGACTCGCCAGTGGCACAGATACGCAGTATTTT.

The genes are TRBV11-2 and TRBJ1-2; tentatively, D is TRBD1 (5 bases). V was shortened by 3 bases and J by 4 bases, with 9 bases between the two germline ends. The germline CDR1 and CDR2 sequences are SGHAT and FQNNGV. CDR3 length equals 13 residues. CDR3 nucleotide sequence: TGTGCCAGCAGCTTCAGACAGACCTATGGCTACACCTTC. Translation gives CASSFRQTYGYTF.

This clonotype was observed once. At one end the junction does not follow the germline gene, possibly because of a read error. The chain combines TRBV6-1 with TRBJ1-5; possible D gene TRBD1, 6 bases. CDR1 is MNHNS and CDR2 is SASEGT in the germline V gene. The CDR3 extends over 14 amino acids. CDR3 amino acids: CAGSEWGAVQPQHF. The CDR3 DNA reads as TGTGCCGGCAGTGAGTGGGGGGCAGTTCAGCCCCAGCATTTT.

The chain uses TRBV27 and TRBJ2-6; D may be TRBD1 (6 bases). V shed 2 bases and J shed 0 bases, with 11 bases lying between them. CDR1 is MNHEY and CDR2 is SMNVEV in the germline V gene (reference sequence). The CDR3 is made up of 17 amino acids. CDR3 nucleotide sequence: TGTGCCAGCAGTTTACAGGGGATAGGCTCTGGGGCCAACGTCCTGACTTTC. Amino acid sequence: CASSLQGIGSGANVLTF.

This chain uses TRBV27 with TRBJ1-2, with D perhaps TRBD1 (5 bases). The germline V gene encodes CDR1 MNHEY and CDR2 SMNVEV (reference sequence). The V end was cut by 7 bases, the J end by 5 bases, with 14 bases between. The CDR3 spans 13 residues. CDR3 residues: CASTPLGGYGYTF. In DNA, the CDR3 is TGTGCCAGCACCCCGCTGGGGGGATATGGCTACACCTTC.

This clonotype came up a few times. The chain has TRBV20-1 and TRBJ2-1; D possibly corresponds to TRBD2 (6 bases). V was clipped by 1 base and J by 8 bases, with 21 bases between them. This CDR3 contains 16 residues. Germline CDR1 DFQATT, CDR2 SNEGSKA (reference sequence). CDR3: CSARATLRGWAHEQFF. For the CDR3, the DNA is TGCAGTGCTAGAGCTACCTTGCGGGGCTGGGCTCATGAGCAGTTCTTC.

A few counts support this clonotype. CDR3 sequence: CASSDAFEQYF. CDR3 DNA: TGTGCCAGCAGCGACGCATTCGAGCAGTACTTC. This sequence joins TRBV2 and TRBJ2-7; D is ambiguous. V gave up 6 bases and J gave up 6 bases, with 9 bases separating them. CDR1 is SNHLY and CDR2 is FYNNEI in the germline V gene. The length of the CDR3 is 11 residues.

V and J are TRBV10-3 and TRBJ1-1; D unclear. The ends were cut back, 0 bases at V and 7 bases at J, with 6 bases in the middle. The CDR3 length is 12 residues. Germline CDR1 and CDR2: ENHRY and SYGVKD. The CDR3 DNA follows: TGTGCCATCAGTGAGTCCGGGATTGAAGCTTTCTTT. It specifies CAISESGIEAFF.

V usage is TRBV27 and J usage is TRBJ2-3, with D tentatively TRBD1 (6 bases). The length of the CDR3 is 17 residues. Trimming removed 2 bases from V and 0 bases from J, with 15 bases in between. The germline CDR1 and CDR2 sequences are MNHEY and SMNVEV (reference sequence). The CDR3 nucleotides are TGTGCCAGCAGTTTAAGGGGCCTAACAGGGAGCACAGATACGCAGTATTTT. This sequence encodes CASSLRGLTGSTDTQYF.

In this sample, this clonotype turned up a few times. V and J are TRBV3-1 and TRBJ2-3; 10 nucleotides align to TRBD2. Unmatched junction bases numbered 10, after V lost 1 base and J lost 0 bases. Germline V gives CDR1 LGHDT, CDR2 YNNKEL (reference sequence). The CDR3 runs 19 residues. CDR3 coding DNA: TGTGCCAGCAGCCAAGGCCGAAGGACTAGCGGCATGAGCACAGATACGCAGTATTTT. This codes for CASSQGRRTSGMSTDTQYF.

This chain links TRBV24-1 with TRBJ2-7, with TRBD1 as a possible D gene (5 bases). This CDR3 is 13 amino acids long. CDR1 is KGHDR and CDR2 is SFDVKD in the germline V gene. V was pared by 3 bases and J by 1 base, with 6 bases between. The CDR3 coding sequence is TGTGCCACCAGTGATGGGGCGTCCTACGAGCAGTACTTC. It specifies CATSDGASYEQYF.

The chain employs TRBV15 and TRBJ2-4; D is unclear. Germline CDR1 and CDR2: LNHNV and YYDKDF (reference sequence). V shed 3 bases and J shed 3 bases, with 12 bases lying between them. The CDR3 is 15 amino acids. This chain's CDR3 is CATSSRLNGKNIQYF. The DNA for the CDR3 is TGTGCCACCAGCAGTCGACTGAACGGCAAAAACATTCAGTACTTC. Full variable domain (remainder filled in from reference TRBV15 and TRBJ2-4): DAMVIQNPRYQVTQFGKPVTLSCSQTLNHNVMYWYQQKSSQAPKLLFHYYDKDFNNEADTPDNFQSRRPNTSFCFLDIRSPGLGDTAMYLCATSSRLNGKNIQYFGAGTRLSVL.

The V gene is TRBV27, the J gene TRBJ2-5; TRBD2 might be the D (6 bases). V lost 1 base to trimming and J lost 5 bases, with 14 bases between them. This CDR3 contains 15 residues. Looked up from germline, CDR1 is MNHEY and CDR2 is SMNVEV (reference sequence). In nucleotides, the CDR3 is TGTGCCAGCAGTTTATACTCCTCGGCGGGGGAGACCCAGTACTTC. Its protein product is CASSLYSSAGETQYF.